This TCR beta chain was captured in a study of early T cells in non-severe SARS-CoV-2 infection. The overall study: The input, bulk RNA from unsorted whole blood, was sequenced, and chains were unpaired. Study results and limitations: Sequences matched to VDJdb favored anti-spike CD8 responses, while private and CD4 specificities were missed.

Regarding this clonotype: The antigen remains undetermined.

The germline V gene has CDR1 SEHNR and CDR2 FQNEAQ (reference sequence). The CDR3 runs to 16 residues. Trimming took 2 bases from V and 4 from J; bases not matched to a gene: 9. Each cDNA molecule carried a unique molecular identifier. Via MiXCR, TCRdb re-called the 5' RACE reads, giving one row per CDR3 protein. Found here are 45,000 or so distinct CDR3 sequences, less than 30% of them singletons; the top ten hold approximately 4.5%. The sample consisted of whole blood, taken at baseline. This chain links TRBV7-9 with TRBJ2-5, with 8 bases lining up with TRBD2. The TCR originated in an adult who was a healthcare worker with PCR-confirmed SARS-CoV-2 infection or an uninfected control (not recorded which). CDR3 region: CASSLISGGPRETQYF. For the CDR3, the DNA is TGTGCCAGCAGCTTAATAAGCGGGGGACCTCGAGAGACCCAGTACTTC.